This entry concerns a single T cell receptor beta chain. Antigen: not known. The sample originates from a study of T-cell memory formation after mild COVID-19. CDR3 length: 12 amino acids. V was cut by 8 bases and J by 7 bases, with 12 bases left in between. 5'RACE with constant-segment primers built TCRalpha and TCRbeta cDNA libraries with UMIs. One entry per CDR3 protein, called by TCRdb with MiXCR from the 5' RACE reads. Here the sample spans about half a million distinct CDR3 sequences, 15% to 20% being singletons. General observations from the study: Some responding clones appeared in pre-infection memory, suggesting cross-reactive memory joined. Mostly located in CM and EM were contracting CD4+ clones, with contracting CD8+ clones located in EMRA.

This chain links TRBV12-3 or TRBV12-4 with TRBJ2-1; unclear D gene. Source material: PBMCs or a T cell subset sorted from them (not recorded which). The receptor was derived from an adult woman who had mild COVID-19 (a few samples of this study predate the infection). Cell type and time point are not known. CDR3 coding DNA: TGTGCCAGCGTTGGCTCGAGTAATGAGCAGTTCTTC. It encodes CASVGSSNEQFF.